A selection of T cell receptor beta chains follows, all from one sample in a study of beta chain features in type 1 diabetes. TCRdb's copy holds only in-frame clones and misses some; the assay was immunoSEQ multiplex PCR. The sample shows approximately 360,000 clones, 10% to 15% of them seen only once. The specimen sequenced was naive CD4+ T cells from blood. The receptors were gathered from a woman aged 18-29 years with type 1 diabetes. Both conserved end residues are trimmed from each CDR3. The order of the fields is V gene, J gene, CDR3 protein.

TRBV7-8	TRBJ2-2	ASRERNTGELF
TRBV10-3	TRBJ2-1	AISGTSGSTYNEQF
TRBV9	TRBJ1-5	ASSVGTGSNQPQH
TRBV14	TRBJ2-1	ASSQALGSRDNEQF
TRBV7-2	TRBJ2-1	ASSSGTSGNEQF
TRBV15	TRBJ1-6	ATSRDRQGSNSPLH
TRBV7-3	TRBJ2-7	ASSFDRSYEQY
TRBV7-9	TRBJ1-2	ASFLGGHGYT
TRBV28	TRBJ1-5	ASSFPGGSNQPQH
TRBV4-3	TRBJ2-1	ASSHRQGPNNEQF
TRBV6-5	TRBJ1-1	ASSSPRGDTEAF
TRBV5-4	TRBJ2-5	AAGHQETQY
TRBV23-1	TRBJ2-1	ARYGTGAHRSYNEQF
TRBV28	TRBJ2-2	ASYRGGYTGELF
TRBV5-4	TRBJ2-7	ASSLVQGTDEQY
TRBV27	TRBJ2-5	ASSLEGLQETQY
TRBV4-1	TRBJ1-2	ASSQGQTLYGYT
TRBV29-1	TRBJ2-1	SGRTASIRF
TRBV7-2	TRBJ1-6	ASVRDRNSPLH
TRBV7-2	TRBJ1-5	ASRAQGSSNQPQH
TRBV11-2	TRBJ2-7	ASSSRGWYEQY
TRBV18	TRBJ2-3	ASSPPWTSTDTQY
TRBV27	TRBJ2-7	ASSPSTRVYEQY
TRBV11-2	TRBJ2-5	ASSFKAGKETQY